The 4 T cell receptor beta chains below were found in one sample sequenced in a study of human T cells and chemical hapten exposure. Sample time point: patch test 1, 2 weeks after DPC sensitization. The treatment: therapeutic diphenylcyclopropenone sensitization with weekly scalp DPC. TCRdb fed the RACE reads into MiXCR, producing one record per CDR3 protein. In the table there are 80,000 to 100,000 distinct CDR3 sequences, 9.5% to 15% of which are singletons. This material consisted of whole blood, taken in connection with sensitization to the hapten diphenylcyclopropenone (DPC). These receptors came from a woman between 40 and 55 years old with alopecia areata. Some clones in this sample may be carry-over from other donors' samples.

This clonotype has more than one count but fewer than ten. V and J are TRBV20-1 and TRBJ2-1, with 11 nucleotides matching TRBD2. The trim removed 3 bases at V and 8 bases at J, leaving 9 bases unmatched. Germline values: CDR1 DFQATT, CDR2 SNEGSKA (reference sequence). The CDR3 contains 15 residues. CDR3 in amino acids: CSARELAGVRDEQFF. The CDR3 DNA is TGCAGTGCTAGGGAACTAGCGGGAGTCCGAGATGAGCAGTTCTTC.

CDR3 protein: CASSQVITDTQYF. The CDR3 nucleotides read TGCGCCAGCAGCCAAGTTATCACAGATACGCAGTATTTT. V and J are TRBV4-1 and TRBJ2-3, with no clear D. Germline assignment: CDR1 MGHRA and CDR2 YSYEKL. Trimming pared 1 base from V and 2 bases from J, leaving 4 bases between. The CDR3 length is 13 residues.

This clonotype was counted ten times or more. V is TRBV24-1 and J is TRBJ2-1, with TRBD2 identical over 9 bases. The CDR3 is 18 residues long. V lost 3 bases to trimming and J lost 4 bases; unmatched junction nucleotides: 12. Per the germline V gene, CDR1 is KGHDR and CDR2 is SFDVKD. The CDR3 is CATSDPNTLAGRYNEQFF. DNA of the CDR3: TGTGCCACCAGTGATCCGAATACTCTAGCGGGAAGGTACAATGAGCAGTTCTTC.

The genes are TRBV12-3 or TRBV12-4 and TRBJ2-5; 7 bases are a match to TRBD1. J gave up 2 bases and V 0 bases, and 6 bases lay outside the gene matches. The CDR3 contains 16 residues. The CDR3 bases are TGTGCCAGCAGTTTAGCCCTACAGGGGATGCAAGAGACCCAGTACTTC. As protein: CASSLALQGMQETQYF.